Listed below are T cell receptor beta chains from one sample, sequenced in a study of T-cell reconstitution after alpha-beta-depleted transplantation in children. Each CDR3 protein is one row after TCRdb ran MiXCR on the PCR reads. This sample has fewer than 550,000 distinct CDR3 sequences, with roughly 16% found just once. The input for sequencing was PBMCs, mostly from graft donor cells, taken 360 days after TCRalphabeta/CD19-depleted stem cell transplant. The receptors were gathered from a boy less than two years old who had a stem cell transplant for Wiskott-Aldrich syndrome, so the T cells may come from the graft donor. The CDR3 runs from the conserved cysteine through the conserved F or W. D genes are given only for firm matches. Rows give clone size only sometimes, using once, few, many, or a class for an expanded clone.

CDR3aa: CASSLGTSGRADNEQFF
CDR3nt: TGCGCCAGCAGCTTGGGAACTAGCGGGAGGGCGGACAATGAGCAGTTCTTC
abundance: few
j_gene: TRBJ2-1
d_gene: TRBD2
v_gene: TRBV5-1

CDR3aa: CSARGRALNQPQHF
CDR3nt: TGCAGTGCTAGGGGGCGAGCGCTCAATCAGCCCCAGCATTTT
abundance: -
j_gene: TRBJ1-5
d_gene: -
v_gene: TRBV20-1

CDR3aa: CAWIPGQGALAKNIQYF
CDR3nt: TGTGCCTGGATCCCGGGACAGGGGGCCTTAGCCAAAAACATTCAGTACTTC
abundance: -
j_gene: TRBJ2-4
d_gene: TRBD1
v_gene: TRBV30

CDR3aa: CASSYSRWRAQDTQYF
CDR3nt: TGTGCCAGCAGTTACTCGCGTTGGCGGGCTCAGGATACGCAGTATTTT
abundance: -
j_gene: TRBJ2-3
d_gene: -
v_gene: TRBV6-5

CDR3aa: CATSGPGQLYEQYF
CDR3nt: TGTGCCACCAGCGGACCGGGACAGCTGTACGAGCAGTACTTC
abundance: -
j_gene: TRBJ2-7
d_gene: TRBD1
v_gene: TRBV15

CDR3aa: CASSRDRAETEAFF
CDR3nt: TGTGCCAGCAGCCGGGACAGGGCAGAGACTGAAGCTTTCTTT
abundance: many
j_gene: TRBJ1-1
d_gene: TRBD1
v_gene: TRBV13

CDR3aa: CASSLSRVSYTGELFF
CDR3nt: TGTGCCAGCAGCTTATCGAGGGTCTCATACACCGGGGAGCTGTTTTTT
abundance: -
j_gene: TRBJ2-2
d_gene: -
v_gene: TRBV11-2

CDR3aa: CASSSLAGGETQYF
CDR3nt: TGTGCCAGCAGCTCTCTAGCGGGAGGAGAGACCCAGTACTTC
abundance: -
j_gene: TRBJ2-5
d_gene: TRBD2
v_gene: TRBV7-2

CDR3aa: CASSEWVDVSPLHF
CDR3nt: TGTGCCAGCAGTGAATGGGTGGACGTTTCACCCCTCCACTTT
abundance: few
j_gene: TRBJ1-6
d_gene: -
v_gene: TRBV25-1

CDR3aa: CASGQGTGGYTF
CDR3nt: TGTGCCAGCGGACAGGGAACGGGCGGCTACACCTTC
abundance: few
j_gene: TRBJ1-2
d_gene: TRBD1
v_gene: TRBV12-3/TRBV12-4

CDR3aa: CASSLRRTLSGNTIYF
CDR3nt: TGTGCCAGCAGCCTACGCAGGACCCTCTCTGGAAACACCATATATTTT
abundance: few
j_gene: TRBJ1-3
d_gene: -
v_gene: TRBV7-9

CDR3aa: CASSLSGNPSHEQFF
CDR3nt: TGTGCCAGCAGTTTATCAGGGAACCCATCCCATGAGCAGTTCTTC
abundance: few
j_gene: TRBJ2-1
d_gene: -
v_gene: TRBV12-3/TRBV12-4

CDR3aa: CASSLGATQETQYF
CDR3nt: TGCGCCAGCAGCTTGGGGGCAACCCAAGAGACCCAGTACTTC
abundance: -
j_gene: TRBJ2-5
d_gene: -
v_gene: TRBV5-1

CDR3aa: CASRGTGWVYEQYF
CDR3nt: TGTGCCAGCAGAGGCACAGGGTGGGTATACGAGCAGTACTTC
abundance: -
j_gene: TRBJ2-7
d_gene: -
v_gene: TRBV6-1

CDR3aa: CATSGARETQYF
CDR3nt: TGTGCCACCAGTGGGGCCAGGGAGACCCAGTACTTC
abundance: many
j_gene: TRBJ2-5
d_gene: -
v_gene: TRBV24-1

CDR3aa: CASSVRDRDTQYF
CDR3nt: TGTGCCAGCAGCGTCCGGGATCGGGATACGCAGTATTTT
abundance: -
j_gene: TRBJ2-3
d_gene: -
v_gene: TRBV9

CDR3aa: CASSLRPGTSGGTPYEQYF
CDR3nt: TGTGCCAGCAGTTTAAGACCCGGGACTAGCGGGGGGACCCCCTACGAGCAGTACTTC
abundance: -
j_gene: TRBJ2-7
d_gene: TRBD2
v_gene: TRBV27

CDR3aa: CASSFRDSVYSYEQYF
CDR3nt: TGTGCCAGCAGTTTCCGGGACAGCGTTTACTCCTACGAGCAGTACTTC
abundance: -
j_gene: TRBJ2-7
d_gene: TRBD1
v_gene: TRBV27

CDR3aa: CASSLSSGEYNEQFF
CDR3nt: TGTGCCAGCAGCTTGTCTAGCGGGGAGTACAATGAGCAGTTCTTC
abundance: few
j_gene: TRBJ2-1
d_gene: TRBD2
v_gene: TRBV7-9

CDR3aa: CASSFKVGQGQETQYF
CDR3nt: TGTGCCAGCAGTTTTAAAGTAGGGCAGGGCCAAGAGACCCAGTACTTC
abundance: -
j_gene: TRBJ2-5
d_gene: -
v_gene: TRBV27

CDR3aa: CATSPDSLLSTDTQYF
CDR3nt: TGTGCCACCAGTCCTGACAGCCTCCTAAGCACAGATACGCAGTATTTT
abundance: -
j_gene: TRBJ2-3
d_gene: -
v_gene: TRBV24-1

CDR3aa: CSARENQVEQYF
CDR3nt: TGCAGTGCTAGAGAGAATCAGGTCGAGCAGTACTTC
abundance: many
j_gene: TRBJ2-7
d_gene: -
v_gene: TRBV20-1

CDR3aa: CSARGGQSTGELFF
CDR3nt: TGCAGTGCTCGGGGGGGGCAATCCACCGGGGAGCTGTTTTTT
abundance: many
j_gene: TRBJ2-2
d_gene: TRBD2
v_gene: TRBV20-1

CDR3aa: CASSDWTGDTGELFF
CDR3nt: TGTGCCAGCAGTGACTGGACAGGGGACACCGGGGAGCTGTTTTTT
abundance: -
j_gene: TRBJ2-2
d_gene: TRBD1
v_gene: TRBV12-3/TRBV12-4

CDR3aa: CSARGGSNEKLFF
CDR3nt: TGCAGTGCTAGAGGGGGCAGCAATGAAAAACTGTTTTTT
abundance: few
j_gene: TRBJ1-4
d_gene: -
v_gene: TRBV20-1

CDR3aa: CASSSAGANTGELFF
CDR3nt: TGTGCCAGCAGTTCGGCGGGGGCTAACACCGGGGAGCTGTTTTTT
abundance: -
j_gene: TRBJ2-2
d_gene: -
v_gene: TRBV12-3/TRBV12-4

CDR3aa: CSAPREDLSGANVLTF
CDR3nt: TGCAGTGCTCCCCGGGAGGACCTCTCTGGGGCCAACGTCCTGACTTTC
abundance: few
j_gene: TRBJ2-6
d_gene: TRBD2
v_gene: TRBV20-1

CDR3aa: CASSQVSSPSGTYYEQYF
CDR3nt: TGTGCCAGCAGCCAAGTAAGTAGTCCTAGCGGGACCTACTACGAGCAGTACTTC
abundance: few
j_gene: TRBJ2-7
d_gene: TRBD2
v_gene: TRBV4-2

CDR3aa: CASKLLQGTGYGYTF
CDR3nt: TGTGCCAGCAAATTACTACAAGGAACCGGCTATGGCTACACCTTC
abundance: -
j_gene: TRBJ1-2
d_gene: -
v_gene: TRBV6-5